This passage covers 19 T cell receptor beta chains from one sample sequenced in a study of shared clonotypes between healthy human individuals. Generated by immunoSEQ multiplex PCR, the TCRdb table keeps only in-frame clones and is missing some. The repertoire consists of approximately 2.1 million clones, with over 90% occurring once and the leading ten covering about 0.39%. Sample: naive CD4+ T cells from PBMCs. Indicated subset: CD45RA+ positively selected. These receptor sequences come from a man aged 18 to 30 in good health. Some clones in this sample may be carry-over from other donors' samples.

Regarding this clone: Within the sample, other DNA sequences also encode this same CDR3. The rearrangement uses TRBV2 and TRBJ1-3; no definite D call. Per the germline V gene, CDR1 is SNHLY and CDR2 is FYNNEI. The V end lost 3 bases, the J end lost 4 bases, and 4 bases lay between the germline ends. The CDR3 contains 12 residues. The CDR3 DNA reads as TGTGCCAGCAGTGAGTCCGGAAACACCATATATTTT. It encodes CASSESGNTIYF.

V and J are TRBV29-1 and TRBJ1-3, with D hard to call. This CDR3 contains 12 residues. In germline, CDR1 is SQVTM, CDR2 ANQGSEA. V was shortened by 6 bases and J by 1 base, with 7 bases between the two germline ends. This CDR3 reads CSVMWSGNTIYF. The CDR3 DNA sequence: TGCAGCGTGATGTGGTCTGGAAACACCATATATTTT.

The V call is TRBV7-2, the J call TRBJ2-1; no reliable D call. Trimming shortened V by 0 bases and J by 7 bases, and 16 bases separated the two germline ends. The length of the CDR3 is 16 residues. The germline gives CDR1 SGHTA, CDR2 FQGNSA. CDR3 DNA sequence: TGTGCCAGCAGCTTAGCGACTCCTCTCTTGGGGAATGAGCAGTTCTTC. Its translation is CASSLATPLLGNEQFF.

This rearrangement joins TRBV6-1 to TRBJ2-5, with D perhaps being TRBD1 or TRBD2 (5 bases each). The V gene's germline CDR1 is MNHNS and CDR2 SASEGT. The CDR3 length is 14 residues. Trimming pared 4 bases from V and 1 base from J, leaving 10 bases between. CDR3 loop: CASSAYGAQETQYF. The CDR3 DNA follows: TGTGCCAGCAGTGCTTACGGGGCCCAAGAGACCCAGTACTTC.

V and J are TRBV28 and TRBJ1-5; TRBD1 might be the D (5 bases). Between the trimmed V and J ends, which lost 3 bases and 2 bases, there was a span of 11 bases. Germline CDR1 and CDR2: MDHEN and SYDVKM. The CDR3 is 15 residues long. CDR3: CASSLGDAGNQPQHF. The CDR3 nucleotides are TGTGCCAGCAGTTTGGGGGACGCAGGCAATCAGCCCCAGCATTTT.

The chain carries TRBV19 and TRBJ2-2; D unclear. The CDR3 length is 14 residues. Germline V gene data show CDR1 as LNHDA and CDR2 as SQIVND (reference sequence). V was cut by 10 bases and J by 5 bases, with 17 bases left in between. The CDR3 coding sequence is TGTGCCACCACCCGGCCCGGGCTGACCGGGGAGCTGTTTTTT. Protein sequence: CATTRPGLTGELFF.

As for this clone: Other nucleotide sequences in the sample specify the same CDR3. The CDR3 DNA is TGTGCCAGCAGCTTAACTGGGGAGACCCAGTACTTC. Protein sequence: CASSLTGETQYF. This chain links TRBV5-4 with TRBJ2-5; D unresolved. Trimming pared 2 bases from V and 5 bases from J, leaving 7 bases between. The germline gives CDR1 SGHNT, CDR2 YYREEE (reference sequence). This CDR3 is built from 12 residues.

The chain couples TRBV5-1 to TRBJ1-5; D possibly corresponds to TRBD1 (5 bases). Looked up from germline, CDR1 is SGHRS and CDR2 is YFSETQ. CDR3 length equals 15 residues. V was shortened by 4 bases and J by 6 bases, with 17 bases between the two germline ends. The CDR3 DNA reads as TGCGCCAGCAGCCCCGACCGGGTGGGGGGTCAGCCCCAGCATTTT. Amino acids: CASSPDRVGGQPQHF.

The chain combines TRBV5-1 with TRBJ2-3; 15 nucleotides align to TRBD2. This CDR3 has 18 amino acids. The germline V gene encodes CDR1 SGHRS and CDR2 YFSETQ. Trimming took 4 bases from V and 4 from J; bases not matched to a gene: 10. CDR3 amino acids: CASSPGGLAGGGPDTQYF. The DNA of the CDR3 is TGCGCCAGCAGCCCGGGGGGACTAGCGGGAGGAGGGCCAGATACGCAGTATTTT.

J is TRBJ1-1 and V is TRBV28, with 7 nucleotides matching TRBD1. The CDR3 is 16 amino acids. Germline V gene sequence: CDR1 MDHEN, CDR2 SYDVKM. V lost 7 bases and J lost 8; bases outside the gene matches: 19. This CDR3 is CASIQGGAEGEGEAFF. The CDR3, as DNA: TGTGCCAGCATCCAAGGGGGCGCGGAGGGAGAAGGGGAAGCTTTCTTT.

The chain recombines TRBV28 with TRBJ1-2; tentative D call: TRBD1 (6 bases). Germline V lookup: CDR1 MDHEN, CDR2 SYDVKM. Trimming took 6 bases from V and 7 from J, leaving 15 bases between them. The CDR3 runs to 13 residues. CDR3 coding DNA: TGTGCCAGCAGCCCCGGACAGCCTGGTGGCTACACCTTC. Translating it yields CASSPGQPGGYTF.

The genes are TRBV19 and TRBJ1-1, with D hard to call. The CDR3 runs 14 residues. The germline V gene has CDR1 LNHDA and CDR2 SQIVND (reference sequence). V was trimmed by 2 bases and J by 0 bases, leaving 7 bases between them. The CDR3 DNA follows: TGTGCCAGTAGTATACGGTTTATGAACACTGAAGCTTTCTTT. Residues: CASSIRFMNTEAFF.

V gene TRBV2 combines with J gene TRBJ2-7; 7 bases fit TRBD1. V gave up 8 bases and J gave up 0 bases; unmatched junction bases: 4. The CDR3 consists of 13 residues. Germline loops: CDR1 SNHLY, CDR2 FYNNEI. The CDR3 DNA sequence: TGTGCCAGCGCGGCAGGGGGCTCCTACGAGCAGTACTTC. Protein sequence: CASAAGGSYEQYF.

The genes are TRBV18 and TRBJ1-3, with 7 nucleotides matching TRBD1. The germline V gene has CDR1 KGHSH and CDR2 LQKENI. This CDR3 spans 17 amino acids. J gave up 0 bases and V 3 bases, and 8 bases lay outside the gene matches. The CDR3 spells CASSPVLPGGSGNTIYF. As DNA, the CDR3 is TGTGCCAGCTCACCGGTCCTTCCAGGGGGCTCTGGAAACACCATATATTTT.

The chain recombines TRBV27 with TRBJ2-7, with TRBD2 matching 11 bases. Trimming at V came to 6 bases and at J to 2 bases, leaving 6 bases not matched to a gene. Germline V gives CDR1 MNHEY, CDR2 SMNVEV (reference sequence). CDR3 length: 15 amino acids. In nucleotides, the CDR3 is TGTGCCAGCAGACCGCTGACTAGCGGGACCTACGAGCAGTACTTC. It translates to CASRPLTSGTYEQYF.

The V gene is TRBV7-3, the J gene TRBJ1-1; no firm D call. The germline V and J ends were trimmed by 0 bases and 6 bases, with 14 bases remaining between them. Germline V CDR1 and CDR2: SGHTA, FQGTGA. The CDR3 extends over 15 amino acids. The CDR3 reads CASSLTPGPGAEAFF. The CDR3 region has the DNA TGTGCCAGCAGCTTAACCCCCGGCCCTGGGGCTGAAGCTTTCTTT.

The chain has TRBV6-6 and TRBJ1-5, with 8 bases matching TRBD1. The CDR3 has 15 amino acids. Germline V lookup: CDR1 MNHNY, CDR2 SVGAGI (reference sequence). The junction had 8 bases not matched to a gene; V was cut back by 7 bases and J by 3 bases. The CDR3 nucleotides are TGTGCCAGCACCCCAGAGCAGGGGGCCAATCAGCCCCAGCATTTT. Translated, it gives CASTPEQGANQPQHF.

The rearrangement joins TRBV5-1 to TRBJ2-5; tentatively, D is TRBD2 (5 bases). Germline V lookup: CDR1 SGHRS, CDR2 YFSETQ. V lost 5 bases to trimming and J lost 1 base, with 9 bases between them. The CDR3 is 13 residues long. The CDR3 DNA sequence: TGCGCCAGCAGGCGGGCGATCCAAGAGACCCAGTACTTC. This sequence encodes CASRRAIQETQYF.

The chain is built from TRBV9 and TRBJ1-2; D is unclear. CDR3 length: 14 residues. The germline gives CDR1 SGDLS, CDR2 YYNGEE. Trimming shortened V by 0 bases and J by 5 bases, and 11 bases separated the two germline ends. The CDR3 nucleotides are TGTGCCAGCAGCGTAGATGACCCCCGATATGGCTACACCTTC. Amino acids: CASSVDDPRYGYTF.